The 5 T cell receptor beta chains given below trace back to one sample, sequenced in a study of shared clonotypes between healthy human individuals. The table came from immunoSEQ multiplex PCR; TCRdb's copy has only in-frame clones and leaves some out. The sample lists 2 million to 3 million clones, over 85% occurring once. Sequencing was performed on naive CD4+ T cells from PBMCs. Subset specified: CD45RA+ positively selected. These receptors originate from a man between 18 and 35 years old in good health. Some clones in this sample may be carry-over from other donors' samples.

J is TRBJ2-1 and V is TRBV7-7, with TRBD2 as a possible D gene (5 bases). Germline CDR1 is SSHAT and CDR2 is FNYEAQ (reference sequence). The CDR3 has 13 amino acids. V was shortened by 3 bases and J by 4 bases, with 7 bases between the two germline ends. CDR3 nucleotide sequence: TGTGCCAGCAGCTTTACTAGGTACAATGAGCAGTTCTTC. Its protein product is CASSFTRYNEQFF.

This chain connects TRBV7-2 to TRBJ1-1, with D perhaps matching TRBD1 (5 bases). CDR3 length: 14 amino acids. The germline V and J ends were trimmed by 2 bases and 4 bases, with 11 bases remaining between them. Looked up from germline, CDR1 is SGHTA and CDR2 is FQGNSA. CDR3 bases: TGTGCCAGCAGCTTAAGTAGGGGTGGCACTGAAGCTTTCTTT. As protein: CASSLSRGGTEAFF.

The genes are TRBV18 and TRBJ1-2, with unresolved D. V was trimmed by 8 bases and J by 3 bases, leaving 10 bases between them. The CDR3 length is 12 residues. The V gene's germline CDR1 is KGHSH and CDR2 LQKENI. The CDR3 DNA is TGTGCCAGCAAAGAGGGCGACTATGGCTACACCTTC. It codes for CASKEGDYGYTF.

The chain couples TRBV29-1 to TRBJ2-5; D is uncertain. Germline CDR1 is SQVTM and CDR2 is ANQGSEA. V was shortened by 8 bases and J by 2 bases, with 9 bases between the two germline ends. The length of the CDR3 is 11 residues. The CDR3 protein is CSKSEQETQYF. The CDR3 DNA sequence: TGCAGCAAATCCGAGCAAGAGACCCAGTACTTC.

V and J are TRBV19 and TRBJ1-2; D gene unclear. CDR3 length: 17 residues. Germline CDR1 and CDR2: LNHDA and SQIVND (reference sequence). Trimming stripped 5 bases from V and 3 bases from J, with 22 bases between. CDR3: CASSSWYGSGADYGYTF. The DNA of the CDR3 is TGTGCCAGTAGTTCCTGGTACGGTTCAGGAGCAGACTATGGCTACACCTTC.